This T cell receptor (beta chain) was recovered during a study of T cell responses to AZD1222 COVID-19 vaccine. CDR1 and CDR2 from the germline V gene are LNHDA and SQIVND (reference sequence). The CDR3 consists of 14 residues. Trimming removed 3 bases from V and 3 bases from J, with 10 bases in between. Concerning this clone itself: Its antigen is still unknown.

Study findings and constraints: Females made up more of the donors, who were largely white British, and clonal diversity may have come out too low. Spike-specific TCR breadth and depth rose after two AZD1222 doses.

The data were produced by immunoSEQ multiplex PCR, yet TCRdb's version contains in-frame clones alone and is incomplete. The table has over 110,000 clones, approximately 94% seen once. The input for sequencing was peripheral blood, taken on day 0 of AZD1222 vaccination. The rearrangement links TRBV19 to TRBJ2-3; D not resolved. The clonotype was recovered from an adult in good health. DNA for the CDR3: TGTGCCAGTAGTATTAATGGCGGTACAGATACGCAGTATTTT. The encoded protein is CASSINGGTDTQYF.